This T cell receptor (beta chain) comes out of a study of blood T cell repertoires in COVID-19. Across the study: Some COVID-19 samples were acute and others convalescent; all came from the United States, Italy and Spain. Sources were T cells, B-cell-depleted T cells, or PBMCs; the material itself was cDNA or gDNA.

How the authors handled the data: Reference gene primer amplification yielded estimated nucleated cell counts. Assay used: immunoSEQ multiplex PCR; TCRdb lists only in-frame clones, some missing. The DNA gave D and trimming, while V, J and clone size come from that table. The sample lists about 99,000 clones, 75% to 90% seen once, with 10% to 15% in the top ten. Trimming at V came to 1 base and at J to 6 bases, leaving 8 bases not matched to a gene. There are 15 residues in the CDR3. Germline V CDR1 and CDR2: LGHNA, YNFKEQ. The V and J genes are TRBV4-2 and TRBJ1-2, with 7 positions matching TRBD1. The receptor comes from a human donor in a cohort sampled during active or convalescent COVID-19. The sample was peripheral blood. The CDR3: CASSQVSRQGDGYTF. The CDR3 bases are TGTGCCAGCAGCCAAGTAAGTCGACAGGGTGATGGCTACACCTTC.